This T cell receptor (beta chain) was observed in a study of T cells in Graves' hyperthyroidism and ophthalmopathy. Findings and caveats of the study: Clonotypes that were expanded in thyroid above 0.001 mostly appeared in blood too. Prediction of ophthalmopathy progression came a median around 6.1 months pre-onset. By a 13 V-J model, ophthalmopathy was set apart from stable hyperthyroidism.

This clonotype was observed many times. Its cognate antigen is unknown. Trimming took 2 bases from V and 1 from J, leaving 12 bases between them. Germline V CDR1 and CDR2: SGHRS, YFSETQ. This CDR3 is 15 amino acids long. Amplification yielded TCR beta CDR3 regions, with RNA transcripts as the source. HTBI primers drove first-round RT-PCR of the TCR CDR3. TCRdb re-analysed the multiplex PCR reads in MiXCR, keeping a single row per CDR3 protein. The sample comprises a few hundred thousand distinct CDR3 sequences, more than 14% of which are singletons, and about 18% rests with the top ten. This TCR was recovered from a young woman with Graves' ophthalmopathy. The sample was blood. The genes are TRBV5-1 and TRBJ1-1; the D is unclear. CDR3 sequence: CASSLDGRPNTEAFF. The DNA of the CDR3 is TGCGCCAGCAGCTTAGACGGGCGGCCGAACACTGAAGCTTTCTTT.